One and the same sample provided the 13 T cell receptor beta chains below, sequenced in a study of neoadjuvant anti-PD-1 for oral cavity cancer (dated by TCRdb to the early 2020s). In light of the paper, this sample's time point label describes: after neoadjuvant nivolumab, at surgical resection. Receptors were amplified or captured by the immunoSEQ multiplex PCR assay. TCRdb holds this immuneACCESS table with in-frame rearrangements only. Some clones are missing; in checked studies, unresolved V genes explain under half, and the rest has no known cause. The sample has about 12,000 clones on record, 71% of them singletons. Under 3% of the sample is taken by the ten largest. Source: PBMCs, taken after nivolumab (anti-PD-1) treatment. These receptors were taken from a person aged 35 to 85 with oral cavity squamous cell carcinoma.

The V and J genes are TRBV7-9 and TRBJ1-4, with no clear D. CDR3 size: 16 residues. The V end lost 4 bases, the J end lost 0 bases, and 12 bases lay between the germline ends. Germline V CDR1 and CDR2: SEHNR, FQNEAQ (reference sequence). The chain's CDR3 is CASSSWTAATNEKLFF. The DNA of the CDR3 is TGTGCCAGCAGCTCCTGGACGGCCGCAACTAATGAAAAACTGTTTTTT.

This sequence joins TRBV6-5 and TRBJ2-3; D gene unclear. V was pared by 2 bases and J by 6 bases, with 12 bases between. The CDR3 totals 14 residues. From germline, CDR1 is MNHEY and CDR2 SVGAGI. The CDR3 DNA reads as TGTGCCAGCAGTTACGGTGGCTCCCAGGATACGCAGTATTTT. Protein product: CASSYGGSQDTQYF.

The chain recombines TRBV14 with TRBJ2-5; TRBD2 agrees at 13 bases. The CDR3 is 16 amino acids. V dropped 1 base and J dropped 4; count of bases not matched to a gene: 3. Germline-derived CDR1 and CDR2 are SGHDN and FVKESK. In DNA form, the CDR3 reads TGTGCCAGCAGCCAAGGGACTAGCGGGGGACCAGAGACCCAGTACTTC. Its translation: CASSQGTSGGPETQYF.

There are a few counts of this clone. The chain recombines TRBV13 with TRBJ2-2; D is unresolved. The CDR3 contains 13 residues. The V and J ends lost 5 bases and 4 bases respectively, with 8 bases between them. Germline lookup yields CDR1 PRHDT and CDR2 FYEKMQ (reference sequence). The CDR3: CASSEWSTGELFF. The CDR3 nucleotides read TGTGCCAGCAGCGAATGGAGCACCGGGGAGCTGTTTTTT. The entire variable domain, with the rest obtained from reference TRBV13 and TRBJ2-2, is as follows: AAGVIQSPRHLIKEKRETATLKCYPIPRHDTVYWYQQGPGQDPQFLISFYEKMQSDKGSIPDRFSAQQFSDYHSELNMSSLELGDSALYFCASSEWSTGELFFGEGSRLTVL.

V is TRBV2 and J is TRBJ2-5, with a possible D match to TRBD1 (6 bases). CDR3 length: 13 amino acids. The V gene's germline CDR1 is SNHLY and CDR2 FYNNEI. Between the trimmed V and J ends, which lost 6 bases and 5 bases, there was a span of 13 bases. This CDR3 reads CASSNRVGETQYF. Here the CDR3 DNA reads TGTGCCAGCAGCAACAGGGTGGGGGAGACCCAGTACTTC.

This clone was found a few times. V gene TRBV5-1 combines with J gene TRBJ1-1; D might be TRBD1 (6 bases). CDR1 is SGHRS, CDR2 YFSETQ, per germline. V shed 4 bases and J shed 1 base, with 14 bases lying between them. This CDR3 contains 15 residues. The CDR3 sequence is CASSPLAGANTEAFF. As DNA, the CDR3 is TGCGCCAGCAGCCCCTTGGCAGGGGCGAACACTGAAGCTTTCTTT.

The chain combines TRBV11-2 with TRBJ2-1; 7 nucleotides match TRBD2. The J segment lost 1 base and the V segment lost 0 bases, leaving 3 bases of the junction unmatched. Germline values: CDR1 SGHAT, CDR2 FQNNGV. The CDR3 sequence is 16 residues long. CDR3 bases: TGTGCCAGCAGCTTAGAAGGTAGCGGGTCCTACAATGAGCAGTTCTTC. This translates into CASSLEGSGSYNEQFF.

This clone was observed a handful of times. The chain combines TRBV7-2 with TRBJ2-2; 7 bases align to TRBD1. The CDR3 has 14 residues. The trim removed 9 bases at V and 1 base at J, leaving 5 bases unmatched. Germline V gene data show CDR1 as SGHTA and CDR2 as FQGNSA. The DNA for the CDR3 is TGTGCCAGAGGGGGACAGATGAACACCGGGGAGCTGTTTTTT. Translated, it gives CARGGQMNTGELFF.

V is TRBV5-4 and J is TRBJ2-3; a weak D match, TRBD2 (6 bases). Trimming removed 6 bases at V and 5 bases at J, with 16 bases between. Germline V gives CDR1 SGHNT, CDR2 YYREEE (reference sequence). The CDR3 sequence is 14 residues long. This CDR3 reads CASTDGTFGDTQYF. CDR3 nucleotide sequence: TGTGCCAGCACCGATGGGACTTTTGGAGATACGCAGTATTTT.

The chain carries TRBV4-1 and TRBJ1-1; 12 nucleotides align to TRBD1. This CDR3 is 20 amino acids long. Germline loops: CDR1 MGHRA, CDR2 YSYEKL. V lost 1 base, J lost 0 bases, and 12 bases stayed unmatched. DNA of the CDR3: TGCGCCAGCAGCCAAGGATCCGGGACAGGGGGCAATCGTATGAACACTGAAGCTTTCTTT. Its protein product is CASSQGSGTGGNRMNTEAFF.

Only one count was recorded for this clone. V is TRBV7-9 and J is TRBJ2-7, with no clear D. V was clipped by 4 bases and J by 3 bases, with 16 bases between them. This CDR3 has 15 residues. Germline lookup yields CDR1 SEHNR and CDR2 FQNEAQ (reference sequence). The CDR3 is CASSSPGYSNYEQYF. CDR3 nucleotides: TGTGCCAGCAGCTCACCTGGGTATAGCAACTACGAGCAGTACTTC. The whole variable domain, remainder taken from reference TRBV7-9 and TRBJ2-7, is DTGVSQNPRHKITKRGQNVTFRCDPISEHNRLYWYRQTLGQGPEFLTYFQNEAQLEKSRLLSDRFSAERPKGSFSTLEIQRTEQGDSAMYLCASSSPGYSNYEQYFGPGTRLTVT.

The chain employs TRBV27 and TRBJ2-7; 12 bases fit TRBD2. Germline V gives CDR1 MNHEY, CDR2 SMNVEV (reference sequence). CDR3 length equals 15 residues. V was clipped by 4 bases and J by 4 bases; unmatched bases: 5. CDR3 DNA: TGTGCCAGCAGTTCACCTAGCGGGAGGGGGTACGAGCAGTACTTC. Translating it yields CASSSPSGRGYEQYF.

The sample holds a few counts of this clone. The chain uses TRBV18 and TRBJ1-5; D ambiguous. The germline CDR1 and CDR2 sequences are KGHSH and LQKENI. The CDR3 has 16 residues. Between the trimmed V and J ends, which lost 5 bases and 0 bases, there was a span of 14 bases. The CDR3 coding sequence is TGTGCCAGCTCAGCGGCAGGACCAAATAGCAATCAGCCCCAGCATTTT. Translated, it gives CASSAAGPNSNQPQHF.